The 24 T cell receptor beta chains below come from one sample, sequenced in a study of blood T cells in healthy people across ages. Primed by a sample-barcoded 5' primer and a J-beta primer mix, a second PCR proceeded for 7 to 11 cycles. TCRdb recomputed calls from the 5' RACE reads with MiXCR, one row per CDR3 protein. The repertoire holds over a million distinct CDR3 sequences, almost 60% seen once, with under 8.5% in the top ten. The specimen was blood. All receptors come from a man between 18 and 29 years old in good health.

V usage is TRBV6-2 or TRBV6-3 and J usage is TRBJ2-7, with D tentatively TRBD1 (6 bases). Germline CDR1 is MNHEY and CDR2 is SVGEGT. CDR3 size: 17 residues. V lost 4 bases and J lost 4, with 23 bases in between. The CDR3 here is CASSFTTLQGILYEQYF. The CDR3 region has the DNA TGTGCCAGCAGTTTTACTACCCTCCAGGGGATACTATACGAGCAGTACTTC.

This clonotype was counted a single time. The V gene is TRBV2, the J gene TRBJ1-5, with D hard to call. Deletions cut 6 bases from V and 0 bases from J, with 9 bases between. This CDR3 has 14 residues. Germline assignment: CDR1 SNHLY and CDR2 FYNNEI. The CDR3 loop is CASRETLSNQPQHF. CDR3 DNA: TGTGCCAGCAGAGAGACACTTAGCAATCAGCCCCAGCATTTT.

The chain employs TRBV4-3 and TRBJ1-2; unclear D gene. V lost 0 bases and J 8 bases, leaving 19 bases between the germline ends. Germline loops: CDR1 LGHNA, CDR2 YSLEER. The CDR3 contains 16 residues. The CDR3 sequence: CASSQELGKEGIGYTF. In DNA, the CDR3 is TGCGCCAGCAGCCAAGAACTTGGGAAGGAGGGCATAGGCTACACCTTC.

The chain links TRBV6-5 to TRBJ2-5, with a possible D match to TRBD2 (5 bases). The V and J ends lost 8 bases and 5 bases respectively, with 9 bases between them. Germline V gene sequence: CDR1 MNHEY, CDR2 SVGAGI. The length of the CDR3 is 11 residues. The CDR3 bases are TGTGCCAGCTTTTCGGGGGAGACCCAGTACTTC. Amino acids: CASFSGETQYF.

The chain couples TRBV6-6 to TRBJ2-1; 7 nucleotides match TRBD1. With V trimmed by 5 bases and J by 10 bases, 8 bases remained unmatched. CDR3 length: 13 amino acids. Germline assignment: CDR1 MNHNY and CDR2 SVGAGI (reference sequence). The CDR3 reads CASSQGGQEEQFF. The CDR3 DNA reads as TGTGCCAGCAGTCAAGGAGGACAGGAAGAGCAGTTCTTC.

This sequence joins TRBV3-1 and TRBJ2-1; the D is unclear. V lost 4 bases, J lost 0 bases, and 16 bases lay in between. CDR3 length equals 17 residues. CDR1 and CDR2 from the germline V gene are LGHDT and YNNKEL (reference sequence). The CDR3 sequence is CASSPLRLHSSYNEQFF. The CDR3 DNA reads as TGTGCCAGCAGCCCTCTTAGACTTCATAGCTCCTACAATGAGCAGTTCTTC.

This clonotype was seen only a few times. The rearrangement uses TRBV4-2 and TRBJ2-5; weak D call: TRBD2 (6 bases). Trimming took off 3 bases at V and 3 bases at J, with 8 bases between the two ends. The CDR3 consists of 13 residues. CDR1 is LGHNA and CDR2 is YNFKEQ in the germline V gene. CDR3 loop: CASSHPGEETQYF. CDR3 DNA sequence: TGTGCCAGCAGCCACCCGGGGGAAGAGACCCAGTACTTC.

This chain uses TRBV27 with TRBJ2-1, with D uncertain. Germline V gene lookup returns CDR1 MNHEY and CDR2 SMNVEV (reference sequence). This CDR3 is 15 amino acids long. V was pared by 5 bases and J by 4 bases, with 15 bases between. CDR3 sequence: CASSPIDSPYNEQFF. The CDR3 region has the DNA TGTGCCAGCAGTCCCATCGACTCCCCGTACAATGAGCAGTTCTTC.

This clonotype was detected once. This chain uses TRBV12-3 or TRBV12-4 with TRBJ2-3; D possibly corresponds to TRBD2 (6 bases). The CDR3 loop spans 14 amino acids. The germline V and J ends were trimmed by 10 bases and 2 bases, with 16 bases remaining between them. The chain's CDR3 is CATKQGGFTDTQYF. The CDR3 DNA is TGTGCCACTAAGCAGGGAGGATTCACAGATACGCAGTATTTT.

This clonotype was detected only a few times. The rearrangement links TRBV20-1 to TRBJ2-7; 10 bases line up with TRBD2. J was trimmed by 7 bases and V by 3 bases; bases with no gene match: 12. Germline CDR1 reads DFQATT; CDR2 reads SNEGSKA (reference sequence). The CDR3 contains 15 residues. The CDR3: CSARVLAGPTGEQYF. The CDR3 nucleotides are TGCAGTGCTAGGGTACTAGCGGGACCAACCGGGGAGCAGTACTTC.

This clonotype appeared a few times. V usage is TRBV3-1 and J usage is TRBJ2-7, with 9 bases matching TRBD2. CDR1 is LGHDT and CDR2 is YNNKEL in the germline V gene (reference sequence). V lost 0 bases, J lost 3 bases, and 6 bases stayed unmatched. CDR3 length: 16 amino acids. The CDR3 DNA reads TGTGCCAGCAGCCAAGATCGGACTAGCGCGATCTACGAGCAGTACTTC. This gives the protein CASSQDRTSAIYEQYF.

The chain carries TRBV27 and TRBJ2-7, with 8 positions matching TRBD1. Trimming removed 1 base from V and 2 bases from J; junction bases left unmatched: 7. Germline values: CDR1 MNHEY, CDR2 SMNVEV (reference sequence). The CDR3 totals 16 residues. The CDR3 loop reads CASSLYPGTGPYEQYF. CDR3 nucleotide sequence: TGTGCCAGCAGTTTATACCCCGGGACAGGTCCCTACGAGCAGTACTTC.

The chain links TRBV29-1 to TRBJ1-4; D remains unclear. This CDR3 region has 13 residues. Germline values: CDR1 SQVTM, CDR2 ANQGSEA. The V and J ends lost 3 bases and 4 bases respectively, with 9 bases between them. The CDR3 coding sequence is TGCAGCGTTGAGTCGGGCGTTAATGAAAAACTGTTTTTT. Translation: CSVESGVNEKLFF.

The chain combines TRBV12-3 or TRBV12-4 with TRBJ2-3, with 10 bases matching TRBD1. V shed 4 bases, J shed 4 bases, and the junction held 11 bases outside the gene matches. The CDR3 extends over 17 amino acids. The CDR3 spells CASSSQTGGMPADTQYF. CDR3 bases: TGTGCCAGCAGTTCGCAGACAGGGGGCATGCCGGCAGATACGCAGTATTTT.

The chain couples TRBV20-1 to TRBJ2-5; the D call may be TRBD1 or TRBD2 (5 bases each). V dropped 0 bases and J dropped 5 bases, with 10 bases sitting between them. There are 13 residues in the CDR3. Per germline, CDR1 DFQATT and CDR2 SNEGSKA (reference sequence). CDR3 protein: CSARDMGPETQYF. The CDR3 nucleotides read TGCAGTGCTAGAGATATGGGACCCGAGACCCAGTACTTC.

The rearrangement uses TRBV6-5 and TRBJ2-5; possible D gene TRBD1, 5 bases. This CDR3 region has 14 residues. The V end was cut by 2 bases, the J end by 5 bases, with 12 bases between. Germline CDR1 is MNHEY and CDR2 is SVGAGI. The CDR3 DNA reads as TGTGCCAGCAGTTACGAAGGGGTTGGGGAGACCCAGTACTTC. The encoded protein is CASSYEGVGETQYF.

The CDR3 loop reads CASSLLRTGKNTEAFF. CDR3 DNA: TGTGCCAGCAGCCTCCTACGGACAGGGAAGAACACTGAAGCTTTCTTT. The rearrangement joins TRBV14 to TRBJ1-1, with 8 bases lining up with TRBD1. Germline CDR1 is SGHDN and CDR2 is FVKESK. This CDR3 comprises 16 residues. The ends lost 4 bases at V and 1 base at J; junction bases unmatched: 8. Supplemented by reference TRBV14 and TRBJ1-1, the full variable domain reads EAGVTQFPSHSVIEKGQTVTLRCDPISGHDNLYWYRRVMGKEIKFLLHFVKESKQDESGMPNNRFLAERTGGTYSTLKVQPAELEDSGVYFCASSLLRTGKNTEAFFGQGTRLTVV.

In DNA, the CDR3 is TGTGCCAGCAGCCCTTCCTTGGGAACTAGCGAAGAACAAGAGACCCAGTACTTC. Its protein product is CASSPSLGTSEEQETQYF. This sequence joins TRBV7-9 and TRBJ2-5; 7 bases agree with TRBD2. CDR1 is SEHNR, CDR2 FQNEAQ, per germline (reference sequence). Trimming cost V 5 bases and J 2 bases; bases outside gene matches: 17. This CDR3 contains 18 residues. The whole variable domain, remainder taken from reference TRBV7-9 and TRBJ2-5, is DTGVSQNPRHKITKRGQNVTFRCDPISEHNRLYWYRQTLGQGPEFLTYFQNEAQLEKSRLLSDRFSAERPKGSFSTLEIQRTEQGDSAMYLCASSPSLGTSEEQETQYFGPGTRLLVL.

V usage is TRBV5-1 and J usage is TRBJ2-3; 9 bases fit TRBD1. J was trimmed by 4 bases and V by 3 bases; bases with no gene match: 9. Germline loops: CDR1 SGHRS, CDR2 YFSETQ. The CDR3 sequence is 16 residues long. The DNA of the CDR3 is TGCGCCAGCAGCTACCGGGACAGGGTTTCCGCAGATACGCAGTATTTT. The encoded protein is CASSYRDRVSADTQYF.

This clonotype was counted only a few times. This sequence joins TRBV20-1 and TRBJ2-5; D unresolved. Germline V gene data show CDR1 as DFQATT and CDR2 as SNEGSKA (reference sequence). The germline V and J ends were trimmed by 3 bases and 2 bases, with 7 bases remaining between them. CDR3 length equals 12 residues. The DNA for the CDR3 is TGCAGTGCTAGCCCCGTTCAAGAGACCCAGTACTTC. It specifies CSASPVQETQYF.

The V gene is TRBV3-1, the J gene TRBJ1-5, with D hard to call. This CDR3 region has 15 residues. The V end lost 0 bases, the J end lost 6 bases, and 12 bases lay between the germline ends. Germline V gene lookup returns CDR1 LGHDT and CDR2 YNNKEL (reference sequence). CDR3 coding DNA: TGTGCCAGCAGCCAAGACGCGGTGCCGGGTCAGCCCCAGCATTTT. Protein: CASSQDAVPGQPQHF.

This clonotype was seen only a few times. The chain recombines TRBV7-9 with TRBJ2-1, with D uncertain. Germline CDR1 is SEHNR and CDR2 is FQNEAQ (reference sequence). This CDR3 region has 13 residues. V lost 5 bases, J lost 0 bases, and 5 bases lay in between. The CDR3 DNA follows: TGTGCCAGCAGCCCCCTCTCCTACAATGAGCAGTTCTTC. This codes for CASSPLSYNEQFF. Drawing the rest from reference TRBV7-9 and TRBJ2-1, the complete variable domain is DTGVSQNPRHKITKRGQNVTFRCDPISEHNRLYWYRQTLGQGPEFLTYFQNEAQLEKSRLLSDRFSAERPKGSFSTLEIQRTEQGDSAMYLCASSPLSYNEQFFGPGTRLTVL.

Here the CDR3 DNA reads TGTGCCAGCAGCCAAGATCTGGGGCGGGGGAAGTTCTTC. This encodes CASSQDLGRGKFF. The rearrangement uses TRBV4-2 and TRBJ2-1, with 7 bases fitting TRBD2. Germline CDR1 reads LGHNA; CDR2 reads YNFKEQ. V trimming: 0 bases; J trimming: 14 bases; junction bases outside the gene matches: 7. This CDR3 has 13 amino acids.

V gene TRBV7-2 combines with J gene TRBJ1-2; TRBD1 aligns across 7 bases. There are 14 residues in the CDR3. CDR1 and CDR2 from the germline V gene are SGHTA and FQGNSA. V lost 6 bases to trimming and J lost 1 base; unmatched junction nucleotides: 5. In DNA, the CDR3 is TGTGCCAGCAGTTACCGGGACAGTAACTATGGCTACACCTTC. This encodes CASSYRDSNYGYTF. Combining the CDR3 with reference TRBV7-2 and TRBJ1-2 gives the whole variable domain GAGVSQSPSNKVTEKGKDVELRCDPISGHTALYWYRQSLGQGLEFLIYFQGNSAPDKSGLPSDRFSAERTGGSVSTLTIQRTQQEDSAVYLCASSYRDSNYGYTFGSGTRLTVV.